This passage covers 21 T cell receptor beta chains from one sample sequenced in a study of identical twins. TCRdb re-called the 5' RACE reads with MiXCR, one entry per CDR3 protein. The sample lists 350,000 or so distinct CDR3 sequences; approximately 8.7% were seen once. The material sequenced was naive T cells sorted from blood. These TCRs come from a woman aged 50 to 60 in good health.

The chain has TRBV29-1 and TRBJ2-1; the match to TRBD2 covers 8 bases. This CDR3 contains 12 residues. Unmatched junction bases numbered 4, after V lost 6 bases and J lost 6 bases. Germline CDR1 reads SQVTM; CDR2 reads ANQGSEA. As DNA, the CDR3 is TGCAGCGTCCCGGGGGGGAGCAATGAGCAGTTCTTC. Amino acid sequence: CSVPGGSNEQFF.

This clonotype came up many times. The chain has TRBV19 and TRBJ2-3; D remains unclear. Germline-derived CDR1 and CDR2 are LNHDA and SQIVND (reference sequence). Between the trimmed V and J ends, which lost 3 bases and 4 bases, there was a span of 11 bases. The CDR3 covers 14 residues. This CDR3 is CASSMAAVADTQYF. The CDR3 DNA is TGTGCCAGTAGTATGGCTGCTGTCGCAGATACGCAGTATTTT.

The chain is built from TRBV15 and TRBJ1-2; a possible D gene is TRBD1 (6 bases). Germline V gene lookup returns CDR1 LNHNV and CDR2 YYDKDF (reference sequence). The length of the CDR3 is 12 residues. V lost 6 bases to trimming and J lost 6 bases, with 11 bases between them. CDR3 nucleotide sequence: TGTGCCACCAGTAGCGCAGGGGATGGCTACACCTTC. Residues: CATSSAGDGYTF.

This chain links TRBV12-3 or TRBV12-4 with TRBJ2-1, with D perhaps matching TRBD2 (6 bases). V was cut by 3 bases and J by 5 bases, with 11 bases left in between. The CDR3 length is 14 residues. This chain's CDR3 is CASSLWVADNEQFF. CDR3 coding DNA: TGTGCCAGCAGTTTGTGGGTAGCGGACAATGAGCAGTTCTTC.

This clonotype was seen ten or more times. J is TRBJ1-2 and V is TRBV12-3 or TRBV12-4; D is unresolved. CDR3 length equals 13 residues. Trimming shortened V by 2 bases and J by 2 bases, and 6 bases separated the two germline ends. The CDR3 coding sequence is TGTGCCAGCAGTTTACCAGGAAACTATGGCTACACCTTC. It encodes CASSLPGNYGYTF.

This clonotype was recorded a few times. The chain's CDR3 is CASRYLAGVHEQFF. DNA of the CDR3: TGTGCCAGCAGGTACCTAGCGGGAGTTCATGAGCAGTTCTTC. The chain couples TRBV7-9 to TRBJ2-1; TRBD2 matches 10 bases. With 6 bases clipped from V and 8 bases from J, the junction kept 7 bases outside the gene matches. The CDR3 is 14 residues long. Germline V gene data show CDR1 as SEHNR and CDR2 as FQNEAQ (reference sequence).

This clonotype has at least ten counts. The chain has TRBV3-1 and TRBJ2-7; D ambiguous. V lost 1 base to trimming and J lost 7 bases, with 11 bases between them. Looked up from germline, CDR1 is LGHDT and CDR2 is YNNKEL (reference sequence). This CDR3 is 13 amino acids long. The CDR3: CASSQANKGEQYV. CDR3 nucleotide sequence: TGTGCCAGCAGCCAAGCGAACAAGGGAGAGCAGTACGTC.

The table lists this clonotype with many counts. J is TRBJ2-2 and V is TRBV12-3 or TRBV12-4; no clear D gene. V lost 10 bases and J 7 bases, leaving 13 bases between the germline ends. The CDR3 has 12 amino acids. CDR3 sequence (DNA): TGTGCCACTCCAAAGTGGGGCGGGGAGCTGTTTTTT. Encoded protein: CATPKWGGELFF.

The genes are TRBV14 and TRBJ2-1, with 16 nucleotides matching TRBD2. The CDR3 covers 16 residues. Germline V gene lookup returns CDR1 SGHDN and CDR2 FVKESK. Unmatched junction bases numbered 5, after V lost 4 bases and J lost 8 bases. CDR3: CASSLGTSGRADEQFF. CDR3 sequence (DNA): TGTGCCAGCAGCCTAGGGACTAGCGGGAGGGCCGATGAGCAGTTCTTC.

This clonotype was seen only a few times. This chain connects TRBV7-8 to TRBJ1-2; D gene uncertain. V lost 4 bases and J lost 11, with 17 bases in between. CDR3 length: 13 amino acids. Per germline, CDR1 SGHVS and CDR2 FQNEAQ. The CDR3 protein is CASSSQAGWGYTF. CDR3 nucleotide sequence: TGTGCCAGCAGCTCCCAGGCTGGGTGGGGATACACCTTC.

This rearrangement joins TRBV27 to TRBJ2-1, with 10 bases fitting TRBD2. Germline-derived CDR1 and CDR2 are MNHEY and SMNVEV (reference sequence). This CDR3 region has 21 residues. Losses at the gene ends were 2 bases for V and 7 bases for J; bases not matched to a gene: 23. The CDR3 region has the DNA TGTGCCAGCAGTTTAATGCTACTGCCCTGGGAGCGGGAGGGCCCGGGGAATGAGCAGTTCTTC. Translated: CASSLMLLPWEREGPGNEQFF.

The rearrangement links TRBV11-2 to TRBJ2-7; 14 nucleotides agree with TRBD2. This CDR3 region has 15 residues. In germline, CDR1 is SGHAT, CDR2 FQNNGV. With 7 bases clipped from V and 4 bases from J, the junction kept 6 bases outside the gene matches. Written as DNA, the CDR3 is TGTGCCAGCACCGGGACTAGCGGGAGTGGTTACGAGCAGTACTTC. It codes for CASTGTSGSGYEQYF. Using reference TRBV11-2 and TRBJ2-7 for the parts outside the CDR3, the full variable domain is EAGVAQSPRYKIIEKRQSVAFWCNPISGHATLYWYQQILGQGPKLLIQFQNNGVVDDSQLPKDRFSAERLKGVDSTLKIQPAKLEDSAVYLCASTGTSGSGYEQYFGPGTRLTVT.

This chain links TRBV5-4 with TRBJ1-1; D is undetermined. V lost 4 bases, J lost 4 bases, and 23 bases lay in between. The CDR3 covers 17 residues. Germline values: CDR1 SGHNT, CDR2 YYREEE (reference sequence). DNA of the CDR3: TGTGCCAGCAGCGATCTAAACAAGGCTGGCCCCCTCACTGAAGCTTTCTTT. Translating it yields CASSDLNKAGPLTEAFF.

The table lists this clonotype with a few counts. The chain joins TRBV3-1 to TRBJ1-1; tentatively, D is TRBD1 (5 bases). The ends were cut back, 4 bases at V and 6 bases at J, with 18 bases in the middle. Germline values: CDR1 LGHDT, CDR2 YNNKEL (reference sequence). CDR3 length equals 15 residues. CDR3 in amino acids: CASSPEPTVFAEAFF. For the CDR3, the DNA is TGTGCCAGCAGCCCGGAACCGACAGTCTTTGCTGAAGCTTTCTTT.

This clonotype was counted a few times. The rearrangement joins TRBV20-1 to TRBJ2-7; D is perhaps TRBD2 (5 bases). This CDR3 has 13 amino acids. Between the trimmed V and J ends, which lost 4 bases and 4 bases, there was a span of 14 bases. CDR1 is DFQATT and CDR2 is SNEGSKA in the germline V gene (reference sequence). As DNA, the CDR3 is TGCAGTGCTAACCCGAGACGGGGATACGAGCAGTACTTC. Its translation is CSANPRRGYEQYF.

This sequence joins TRBV15 and TRBJ2-1, with 7 bases that match TRBD2. Per germline, CDR1 LNHNV and CDR2 YYDKDF (reference sequence). The CDR3 is made up of 17 amino acids. Trimming cost V 0 bases and J 2 bases; bases outside gene matches: 7. Written as DNA, the CDR3 is TGTGCCACCAGCAGAGATTCGGGGGAGGGCCCCTACAATGAGCAGTTCTTC. Translated: CATSRDSGEGPYNEQFF.

Details on this clonotype: This may stem from a read error, because a much larger clone lies one nucleotide away. This chain connects TRBV4-1 to TRBJ1-5, with D perhaps TRBD1 (5 bases). Germline CDR1 reads MGHRA; CDR2 reads YSYEKL. This CDR3 is built from 15 residues. The CDR3 sequence is CASRQGVMGNQPQHF. The CDR3 coding sequence is TGCGCCAGCAGGCAAGGGGTAATGGGCAATCAGCCCCAGCATTTT.

In this sample, this clonotype turned up many times. The chain is built from TRBV28 and TRBJ1-1, with unresolved D. V was shortened by 6 bases and J by 1 base, with 9 bases between the two germline ends. Germline V gene lookup returns CDR1 MDHEN and CDR2 SYDVKM. This CDR3 comprises 13 residues. CDR3 DNA sequence: TGTGCCAGCAGGGGAGAGAGGAACACTGAAGCTTTCTTT. Its protein product is CASRGERNTEAFF.

This clonotype was seen many times. The chain uses TRBV4-2 and TRBJ2-1; possibly TRBD2 for D (6 bases). Germline loops: CDR1 LGHNA, CDR2 YNFKEQ. CDR3 length: 16 residues. Trimming stripped 3 bases from V and 10 bases from J, with 22 bases between. This CDR3 is CASSQRPGLTLEEQFF. CDR3 DNA: TGTGCCAGCAGCCAGAGGCCGGGACTTACCCTGGAGGAGCAGTTCTTC.

The chain joins TRBV10-2 to TRBJ2-5, with TRBD2 matching over 8 bases. V lost 2 bases, J lost 1 base, and 3 bases stayed unmatched. CDR3 length: 15 amino acids. The germline CDR1 and CDR2 sequences are WSHSY and SAAADI. The CDR3 DNA is TGCGCCAGCAGTGAGGGGCTAGCGGGCCAAGAGACCCAGTACTTC. Translation gives CASSEGLAGQETQYF.

This clonotype was counted ten times or more. The chain carries TRBV6-1 and TRBJ2-1; TRBD2 agrees at 10 bases. Germline V CDR1 and CDR2: MNHNS, SASEGT. The CDR3 has 15 residues. J lost 1 base, V lost 5 bases, and 2 bases had no gene match. The chain's CDR3 is CASSIAGGSYNEQFF. Here the CDR3 DNA reads TGTGCCAGCAGTATAGCGGGAGGTTCCTACAATGAGCAGTTCTTC.